This TCR beta chain was captured in a study of blood T cell repertoires in COVID-19. Across the study: T cells, B-cell-depleted T cells, or PBMCs provided the cDNA or gDNA that served as material.

As originally analysed: Nucleated cell number was recorded as an estimate derived from reference gene primer amplification. The protocol was immunoSEQ multiplex PCR, while the TCRdb copy is restricted to in-frame clones and leaves out a portion. That table furnishes V, J and clone size, whereas the DNA furnished D and trimming. The data show under 150,000 clones, approximately 82% seen once. The V and J ends lost 7 bases and 2 bases respectively, with 12 bases between them. The CDR3 sequence is 13 residues long. Looked up from germline, CDR1 is MNHEY and CDR2 is SVGAGI. Sequenced: peripheral blood. The sequence was obtained from a man older than 75 with active or convalescent COVID-19. The chain links TRBV6-5 to TRBJ2-7; weak D call: TRBD2 (5 bases). CDR3 sequence (DNA): TGTGCCAGCATTTCGGACTCCCCCTACGAGCAGTACTTC. Amino acid sequence: CASISDSPYEQYF.